A single T cell receptor (beta chain) is shown here with its context. Splitting of each subset's genomic DNA was done evenly across several immunoSEQ plates. The data were produced by immunoSEQ multiplex PCR, yet TCRdb's version contains in-frame clones alone and is incomplete. Of more than 2 million clones listed, approximately 94% are singletons. The sample belongs to a study of shared clonotypes between healthy human individuals. The naive CD8 population came from CD45RO-negative cells selected for CCR7, without terminally differentiated effector memory CD45RA+ cells. This receptor was identified in a man younger than 35 in good health. Sequencing used naive CD8+ T cells sorted from blood.

The CDR3, as DNA: TGTGCCAGCAACCTCGGGGGAGAAGCTTTCTTT. Protein sequence: CASNLGGEAFF. V is TRBV27 and J is TRBJ1-1, with D perhaps TRBD1 (5 bases). V lost 7 bases, J lost 8 bases, and 11 bases lay in between. This CDR3 region has 11 residues. Germline V gene sequence: CDR1 MNHEY, CDR2 SMNVEV (reference sequence).